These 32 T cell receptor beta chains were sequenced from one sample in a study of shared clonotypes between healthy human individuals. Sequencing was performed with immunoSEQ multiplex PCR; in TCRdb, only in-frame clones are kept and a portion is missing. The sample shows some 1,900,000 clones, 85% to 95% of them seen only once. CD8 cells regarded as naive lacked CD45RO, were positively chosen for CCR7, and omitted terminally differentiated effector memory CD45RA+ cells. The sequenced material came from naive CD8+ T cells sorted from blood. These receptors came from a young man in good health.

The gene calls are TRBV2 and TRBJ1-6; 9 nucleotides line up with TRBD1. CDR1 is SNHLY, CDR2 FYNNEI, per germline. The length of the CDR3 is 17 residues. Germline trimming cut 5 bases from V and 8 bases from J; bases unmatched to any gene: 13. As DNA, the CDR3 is TGTGCCAGCAGTACCGGGACAGGGCTCTCGAAGGATTCACCCCTCCACTTT. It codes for CASSTGTGLSKDSPLHF.

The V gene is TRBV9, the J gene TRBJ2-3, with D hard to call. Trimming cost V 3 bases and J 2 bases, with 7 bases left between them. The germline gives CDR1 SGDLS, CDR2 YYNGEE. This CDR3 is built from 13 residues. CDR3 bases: TGTGCCAGCAGCGCCCTGGACACAGATACGCAGTATTTT. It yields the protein CASSALDTDTQYF.

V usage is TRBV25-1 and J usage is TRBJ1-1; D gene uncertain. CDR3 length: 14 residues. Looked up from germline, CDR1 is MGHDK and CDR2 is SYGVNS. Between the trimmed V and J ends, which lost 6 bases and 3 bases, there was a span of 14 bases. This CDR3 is CASSSHARDTEAFF. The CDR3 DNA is TGTGCCAGCAGCTCCCACGCTAGGGACACTGAAGCTTTCTTT.

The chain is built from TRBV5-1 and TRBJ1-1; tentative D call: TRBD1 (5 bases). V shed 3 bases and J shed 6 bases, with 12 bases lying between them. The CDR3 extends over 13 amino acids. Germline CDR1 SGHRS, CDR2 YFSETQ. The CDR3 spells CASSYTWGAEAFF. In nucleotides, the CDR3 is TGCGCCAGCAGCTATACTTGGGGGGCTGAAGCTTTCTTT.

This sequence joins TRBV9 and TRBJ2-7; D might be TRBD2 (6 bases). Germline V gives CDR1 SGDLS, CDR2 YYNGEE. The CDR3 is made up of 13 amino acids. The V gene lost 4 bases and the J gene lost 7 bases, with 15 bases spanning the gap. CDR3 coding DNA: TGTGCCAGCAGCCCCGGGGGTGAGCGGGAGCAGTACTTC. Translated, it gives CASSPGGEREQYF. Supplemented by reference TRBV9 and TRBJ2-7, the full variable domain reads DSGVTQTPKHLITATGQRVTLRCSPRSGDLSVYWYQQSLDQGLQFLIQYYNGEERAKGNILERFSAQQFPDLHSELNLSSLELGDSALYFCASSPGGEREQYFGPGTRLTVT.

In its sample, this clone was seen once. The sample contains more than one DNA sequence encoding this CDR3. The CDR3 DNA reads TGCGCCAGCAGCCAAGTAGGGGCGGGTGGCTACACCTTC. It specifies CASSQVGAGGYTF. This rearrangement joins TRBV4-1 to TRBJ1-2; a possible D gene is TRBD1 (5 bases). V lost 1 base to trimming and J lost 7 bases, with 10 bases between them. The germline V gene has CDR1 MGHRA and CDR2 YSYEKL. This CDR3 contains 13 residues.

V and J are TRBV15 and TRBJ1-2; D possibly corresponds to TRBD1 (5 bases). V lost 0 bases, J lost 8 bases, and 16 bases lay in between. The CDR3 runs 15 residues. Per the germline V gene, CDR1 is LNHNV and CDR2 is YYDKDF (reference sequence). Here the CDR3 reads CATSRDPGTAVGYTF. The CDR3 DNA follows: TGTGCCACCAGCAGAGATCCCGGGACGGCGGTAGGCTACACCTTC.

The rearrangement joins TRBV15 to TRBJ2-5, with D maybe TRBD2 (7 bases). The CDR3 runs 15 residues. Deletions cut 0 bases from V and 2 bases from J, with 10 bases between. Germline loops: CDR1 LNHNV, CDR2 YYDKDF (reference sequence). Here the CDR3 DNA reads TGTGCCACCAGCAGAGATGAGGGGGGGCAAGAGACCCAGTACTTC. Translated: CATSRDEGGQETQYF.

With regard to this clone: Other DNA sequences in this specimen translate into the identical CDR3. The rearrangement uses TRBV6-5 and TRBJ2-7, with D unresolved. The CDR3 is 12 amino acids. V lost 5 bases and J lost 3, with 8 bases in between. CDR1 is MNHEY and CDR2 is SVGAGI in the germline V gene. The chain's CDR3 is CASSPSGYEQYF. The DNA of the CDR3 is TGTGCCAGCAGTCCTTCGGGCTACGAGCAGTACTTC.

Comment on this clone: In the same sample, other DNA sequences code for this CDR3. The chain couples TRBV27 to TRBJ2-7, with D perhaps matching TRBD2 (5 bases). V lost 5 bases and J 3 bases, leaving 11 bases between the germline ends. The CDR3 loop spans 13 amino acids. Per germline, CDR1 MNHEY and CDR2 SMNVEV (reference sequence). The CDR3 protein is CASSPGLFYEQYF. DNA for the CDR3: TGTGCCAGCAGTCCCGGACTGTTCTACGAGCAGTACTTC.

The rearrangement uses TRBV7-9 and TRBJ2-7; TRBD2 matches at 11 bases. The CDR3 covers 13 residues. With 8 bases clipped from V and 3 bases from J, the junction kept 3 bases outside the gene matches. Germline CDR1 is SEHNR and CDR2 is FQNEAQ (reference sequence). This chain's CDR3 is CASRGLADYEQYF. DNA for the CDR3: TGTGCCAGCCGGGGACTAGCGGACTACGAGCAGTACTTC.

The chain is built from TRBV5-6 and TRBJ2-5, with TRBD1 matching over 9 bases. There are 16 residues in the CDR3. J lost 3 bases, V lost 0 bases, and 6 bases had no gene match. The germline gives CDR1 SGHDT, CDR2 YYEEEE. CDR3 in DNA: TGTGCCAGCAGCTTGGGGGGACAGGGCTTTGAAGAGACCCAGTACTTC. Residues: CASSLGGQGFEETQYF.

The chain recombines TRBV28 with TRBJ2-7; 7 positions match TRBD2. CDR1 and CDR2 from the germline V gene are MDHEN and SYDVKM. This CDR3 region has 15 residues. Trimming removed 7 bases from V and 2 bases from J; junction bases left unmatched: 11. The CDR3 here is CASIPLGGGTYEQYF. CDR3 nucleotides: TGTGCCAGCATCCCTCTGGGCGGGGGAACCTACGAGCAGTACTTC.

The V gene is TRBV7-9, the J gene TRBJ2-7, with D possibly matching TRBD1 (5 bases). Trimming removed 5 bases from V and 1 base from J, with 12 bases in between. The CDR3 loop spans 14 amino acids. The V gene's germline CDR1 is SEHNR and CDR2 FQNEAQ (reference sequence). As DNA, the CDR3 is TGTGCCAGCAGCGTCCAGGGTTCTTCCTACGAGCAGTACTTC. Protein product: CASSVQGSSYEQYF.

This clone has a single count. CDR3 region: CASSESMVSSYNEQFF. For the CDR3, the DNA is TGCGCCAGCAGTGAGTCGATGGTGAGCTCCTACAATGAGCAGTTCTTC. The chain has TRBV10-1 and TRBJ2-1; D not certain. Germline V lookup: CDR1 WNHNN, CDR2 SYGVQD (reference sequence). Trimming took 0 bases from V and 0 from J, leaving 9 bases between them. The CDR3 consists of 16 residues.

The CDR3 spells CASSGTSGRNEQYF. The DNA of the CDR3 is TGTGCCAGCAGCGGGACTAGCGGGAGAAACGAGCAGTACTTC. The chain employs TRBV7-8 and TRBJ2-7; 14 bases map to TRBD2. The ends lost 5 bases at V and 5 bases at J; junction bases unmatched: 2. This CDR3 has 14 residues. Germline V gene lookup returns CDR1 SGHVS and CDR2 FQNEAQ.

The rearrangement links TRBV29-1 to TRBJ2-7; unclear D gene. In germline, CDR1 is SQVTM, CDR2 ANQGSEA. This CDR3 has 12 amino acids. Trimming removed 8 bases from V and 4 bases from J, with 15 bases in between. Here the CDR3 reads CSTSDGLYEQYF. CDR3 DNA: TGCAGCACCTCGGACGGATTATACGAGCAGTACTTC.

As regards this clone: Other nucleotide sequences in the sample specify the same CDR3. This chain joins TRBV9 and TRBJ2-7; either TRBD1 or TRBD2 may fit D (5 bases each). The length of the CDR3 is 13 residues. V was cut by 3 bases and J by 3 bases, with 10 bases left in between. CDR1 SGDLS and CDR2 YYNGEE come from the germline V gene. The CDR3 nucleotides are TGTGCCAGCAGCGCCGGGGACGGCTACGAGCAGTACTTC. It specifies CASSAGDGYEQYF.

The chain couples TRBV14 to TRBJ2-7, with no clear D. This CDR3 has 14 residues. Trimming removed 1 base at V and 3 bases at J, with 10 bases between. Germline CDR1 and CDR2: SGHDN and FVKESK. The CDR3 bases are TGTGCCAGCAGCCAAGTAGATTCATACTACGAGCAGTACTTC. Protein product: CASSQVDSYYEQYF.

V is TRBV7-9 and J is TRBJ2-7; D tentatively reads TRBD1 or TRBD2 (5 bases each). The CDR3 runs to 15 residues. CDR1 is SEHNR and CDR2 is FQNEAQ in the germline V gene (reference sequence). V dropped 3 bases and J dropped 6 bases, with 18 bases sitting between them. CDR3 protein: CASSFPGPSLPEQYF. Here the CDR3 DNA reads TGTGCCAGCAGCTTTCCGGGACCCTCCCTCCCCGAGCAGTACTTC.

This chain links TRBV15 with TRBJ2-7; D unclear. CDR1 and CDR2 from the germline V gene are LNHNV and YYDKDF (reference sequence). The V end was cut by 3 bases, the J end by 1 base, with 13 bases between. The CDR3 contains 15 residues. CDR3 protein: CATSRGSINSYEQYF. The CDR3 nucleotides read TGTGCCACCAGCAGGGGGTCAATTAATTCCTACGAGCAGTACTTC.

The DNA for the CDR3 is TGTGCAAGTCGCTTAGAGGGGTCAGGGGAAGCTGGCAATCAGCCCCAGCATTTT. Translated: CASRLEGSGEAGNQPQHF. This chain connects TRBV12-2 to TRBJ1-5; the table's D call, TRBD1, has no DNA check behind it. TRBV12-2 is tagged as a pseudogene. This CDR3 is built from 18 residues.

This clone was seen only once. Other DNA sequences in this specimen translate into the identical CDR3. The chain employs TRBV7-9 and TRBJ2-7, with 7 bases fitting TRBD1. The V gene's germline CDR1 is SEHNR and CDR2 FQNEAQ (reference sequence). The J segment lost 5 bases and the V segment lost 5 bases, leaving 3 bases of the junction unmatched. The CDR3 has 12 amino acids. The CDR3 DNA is TGTGCCAGCAGCCCAACAGGGGACGAGCAGTACTTC. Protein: CASSPTGDEQYF.

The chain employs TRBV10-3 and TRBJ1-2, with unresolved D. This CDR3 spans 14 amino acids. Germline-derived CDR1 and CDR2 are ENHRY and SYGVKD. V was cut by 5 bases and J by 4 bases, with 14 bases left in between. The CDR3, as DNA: TGTGCCATCAGTCAGCTCGGGTCCCTCTATGGCTACACCTTC. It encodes CAISQLGSLYGYTF.

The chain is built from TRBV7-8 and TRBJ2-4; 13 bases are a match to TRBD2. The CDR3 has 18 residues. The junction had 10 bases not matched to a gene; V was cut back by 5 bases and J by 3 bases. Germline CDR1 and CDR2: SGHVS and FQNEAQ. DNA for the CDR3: TGTGCCAGCAGCGAACTAGCGGGAGGGGGTTTTGGCAAAAACATTCAGTACTTC. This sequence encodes CASSELAGGGFGKNIQYF.

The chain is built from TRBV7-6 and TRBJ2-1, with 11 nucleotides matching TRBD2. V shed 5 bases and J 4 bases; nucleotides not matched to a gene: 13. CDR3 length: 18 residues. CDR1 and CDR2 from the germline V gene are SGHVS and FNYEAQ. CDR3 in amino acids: CASSLLATGTSGYNEQFF. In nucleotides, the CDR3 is TGTGCCAGCAGCCTTTTAGCAACCGGGACTAGCGGATACAATGAGCAGTTCTTC.

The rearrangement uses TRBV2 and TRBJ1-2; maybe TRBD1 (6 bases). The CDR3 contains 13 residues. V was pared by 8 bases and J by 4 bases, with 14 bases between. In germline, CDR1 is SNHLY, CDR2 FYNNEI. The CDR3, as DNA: TGTGCCAGCCCTGAGGGGGGGACCTATGGCTACACCTTC. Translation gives CASPEGGTYGYTF.

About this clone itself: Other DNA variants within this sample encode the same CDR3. CDR3 in DNA: TGTGCCAGCAGCCCCACGGGTTACTATGGCTACACCTTC. It yields the protein CASSPTGYYGYTF. The chain joins TRBV7-9 to TRBJ1-2; no clear D. V lost 5 bases to trimming and J lost 3 bases, with 10 bases between them. The length of the CDR3 is 13 residues. Germline CDR1 is SEHNR and CDR2 is FQNEAQ (reference sequence).

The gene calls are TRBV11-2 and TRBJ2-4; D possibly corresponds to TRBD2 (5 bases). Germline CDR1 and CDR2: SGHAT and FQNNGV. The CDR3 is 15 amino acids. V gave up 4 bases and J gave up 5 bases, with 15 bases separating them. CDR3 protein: CASSSAPDSQNIQYF. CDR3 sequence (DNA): TGTGCCAGCAGCTCAGCCCCGGACTCACAAAACATTCAGTACTTC.

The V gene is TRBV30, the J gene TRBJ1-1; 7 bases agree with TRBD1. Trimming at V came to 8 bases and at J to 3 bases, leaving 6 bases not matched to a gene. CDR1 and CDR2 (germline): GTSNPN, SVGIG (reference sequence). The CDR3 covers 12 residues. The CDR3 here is CAGRQGYTEAFF. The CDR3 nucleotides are TGTGCCGGAAGACAGGGTTACACTGAAGCTTTCTTT.

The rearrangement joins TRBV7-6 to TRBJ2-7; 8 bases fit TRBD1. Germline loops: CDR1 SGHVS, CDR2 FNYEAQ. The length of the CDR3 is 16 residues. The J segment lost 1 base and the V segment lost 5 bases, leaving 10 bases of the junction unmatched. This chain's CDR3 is CASSAQTGVGSYEQYF. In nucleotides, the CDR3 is TGTGCCAGCAGCGCCCAGACAGGGGTGGGTTCCTACGAGCAGTACTTC. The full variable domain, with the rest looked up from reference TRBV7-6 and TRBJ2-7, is GAGVSQSPRYKVTKRGQDVALRCDPISGHVSLYWYRQALGQGPEFLTYFNYEAQQDKSGLPNDRFSAERPEGSISTLTIQRTEQRDSAMYRCASSAQTGVGSYEQYFGPGTRLTVT.

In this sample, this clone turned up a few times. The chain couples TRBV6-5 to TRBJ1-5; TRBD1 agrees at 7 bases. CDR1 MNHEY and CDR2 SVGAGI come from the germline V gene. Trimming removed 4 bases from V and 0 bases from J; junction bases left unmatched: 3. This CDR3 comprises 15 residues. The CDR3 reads CASSSGGYSNQPQHF. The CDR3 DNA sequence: TGTGCCAGCAGTTCAGGGGGTTATAGCAATCAGCCCCAGCATTTT.